This T cell receptor beta chain comes out of a study of lymphopenia after photon versus proton radiotherapy. Study-wide results and caveats: Under photons, naive T cells and diversity fell while effector/memory populations rose. Survival link was tested only in deceased patients; proton benefit remains a possibility.

Profiled with immunoSEQ multiplex PCR; TCRdb holds only in-frame clones, not every one. The sample has around 64,000 clones, roughly 92% seen once. Concerning this clone: Antigen unknown.

The receptor was derived from a woman in her forties with cholangiocarcinoma. The starting material was peripheral blood, obtained from a patient treated with photon-based radiotherapy.

The DNA of the CDR3 is TGTGCCAGCAGCTTGCACGGGGCTAACTATGGCTACACCTTC. Residues: CASSLHGANYGYTF. This chain connects TRBV7-9 to TRBJ1-2; D is unclear. V was clipped by 3 bases and J by 0 bases, with 8 bases between them. The CDR3 extends over 14 amino acids. Germline V gene data show CDR1 as SEHNR and CDR2 as FQNEAQ (reference sequence). The full variable domain, with the rest looked up from reference TRBV7-9 and TRBJ1-2, is DTGVSQNPRHKITKRGQNVTFRCDPISEHNRLYWYRQTLGQGPEFLTYFQNEAQLEKSRLLSDRFSAERPKGSFSTLEIQRTEQGDSAMYLCASSLHGANYGYTFGSGTRLTVV.